Below, 8 T cell receptor beta chains from the same sample are listed, as sequenced in a study of blood T cell repertoires in COVID-19. TCRdb's copy holds only in-frame clones and misses some; the assay was immunoSEQ multiplex PCR. The sample lists about 280,000 clones, 85% to 90% occurring once. The sample comprised PBMCs or T cells enriched from blood (not recorded which). These receptors came from a woman in her fifties or sixties who had recovered from COVID-19.

The rearrangement joins TRBV28 to TRBJ2-2; a weak D match, TRBD2 (5 bases). Germline V gene data show CDR1 as MDHEN and CDR2 as SYDVKM. V lost 1 base, J lost 4 bases, and 13 bases lay in between. The CDR3 loop spans 16 amino acids. CDR3 in DNA: TGTGCCAGCAGTTTATTGAAAGCGGATGGCACCGGGGAGCTGTTTTTT. Amino acid sequence: CASSLLKADGTGELFF. The full variable domain, in which reference TRBV28 and TRBJ2-2 provide the parts outside the CDR3, is DVKVTQSSRYLVKRTGEKVFLECVQDMDHENMFWYRQDPGLGLRLIYFSYDVKMKEKGDIPEGYSVSREKKERFSLILESASTNQTSMYLCASSLLKADGTGELFFGEGSRLTVL.

A single count supports this clone. V is TRBV9 and J is TRBJ1-6, with D maybe TRBD1 (5 bases). CDR1 SGDLS and CDR2 YYNGEE come from the germline V gene. The CDR3 consists of 15 residues. The V end was cut by 3 bases, the J end by 11 bases, with 18 bases between. CDR3 nucleotide sequence: TGTGCCAGCAGCGAAGGGCAGCCCCAAGGGGCACCCCTCCACTTT. This codes for CASSEGQPQGAPLHF.

The V call is TRBV7-9, the J call TRBJ2-1, with 9 positions matching TRBD2. The germline CDR1 and CDR2 sequences are SEHNR and FQNEAQ (reference sequence). Germline trimming cut 5 bases from V and 15 bases from J; bases unmatched to any gene: 20. The CDR3 sequence is 16 residues long. CDR3 region: CASSPGQPGGTSRRFF. CDR3 nucleotide sequence: TGTGCCAGCAGCCCGGGACAGCCGGGGGGGACTAGCAGGCGGTTCTTC.

The V gene is TRBV6-1, the J gene TRBJ2-2, with D uncertain. Deletions cut 4 bases from V and 1 base from J, with 13 bases between. This CDR3 comprises 16 residues. From germline, CDR1 is MNHNS and CDR2 SASEGT. CDR3 region: CASSAQNGQNTGELFF. CDR3 DNA: TGTGCCAGCAGTGCCCAAAATGGGCAGAACACCGGGGAGCTGTTTTTT.

The V and J genes are TRBV24-1 and TRBJ1-2; D unclear. Germline CDR1 reads KGHDR; CDR2 reads SFDVKD. The CDR3 is 13 amino acids. V was cut by 9 bases and J by 6 bases, with 16 bases left in between. CDR3 sequence reads: CATQRAAPDGYTF. The CDR3 DNA reads as TGTGCCACCCAGAGGGCTGCTCCCGATGGCTACACCTTC.

The table lists this clone with a count of one. V usage is TRBV24-1 and J usage is TRBJ2-1; 8 bases agree with TRBD2. CDR1 is KGHDR, CDR2 SFDVKD, per germline. The CDR3 extends over 14 amino acids. V lost 8 bases, J lost 6 bases, and 8 bases stayed unmatched. Here the CDR3 DNA reads TGTGCCACCAAGATGACGGGAGGGCGCAATGAGCAGTTCTTC. Residues: CATKMTGGRNEQFF.

A remark on this clone: Different DNA sequences within this sample yield the same CDR3. This chain uses TRBV10-3 with TRBJ1-1; no definite D call. CDR3 length: 12 amino acids. V was trimmed by 6 bases and J by 0 bases, leaving 5 bases between them. CDR1 and CDR2 (germline): ENHRY, SYGVKD. CDR3 region: CAISGVNTEAFF. CDR3 in DNA: TGTGCCATCAGCGGAGTGAACACTGAAGCTTTCTTT.

The genes are TRBV6-5 and TRBJ2-7; weak D call: TRBD1 (5 bases). Germline assignment: CDR1 MNHEY and CDR2 SVGAGI. The CDR3 is 15 amino acids. Trimming took off 2 bases at V and 0 bases at J, with 11 bases between the two ends. CDR3 protein: CASSYGAAFSYEQYF. As DNA, the CDR3 is TGTGCCAGCAGTTACGGGGCGGCATTCTCCTACGAGCAGTACTTC.